This passage covers 21 T cell receptor beta chains from one sample sequenced in a study of CD8 T cell repertoires and HIV-1 epitope variants. These receptors are not linked to any known antigen. The protocol was immunoSEQ multiplex PCR, while the TCRdb copy is restricted to in-frame clones and leaves out a portion. The sample gives about 5,500 clones, about two thirds of which show up once; more than 45% is in the top ten. The specimen sequenced was cultured CD8+ T cells derived from PBMCs. These receptors were obtained from a male donor with HIV.

V is TRBV9 and J is TRBJ2-7; no firm D call. Germline V gene lookup returns CDR1 SGDLS and CDR2 YYNGEE. V was clipped by 0 bases and J by 3 bases, with 10 bases between them. The CDR3 extends over 14 amino acids. As DNA, the CDR3 is TGTGCCAGCAGCGTAGAAGGTTTTAGCTACGAGCAGTACTTC. This codes for CASSVEGFSYEQYF.

The chain joins TRBV5-1 to TRBJ2-5; D uncertain. CDR1 is SGHRS, CDR2 YFSETQ, per germline. With 2 bases removed from V and 4 bases from J, the gap between germline ends came to 3 bases. CDR3 size: 11 residues. The CDR3, as DNA: TGCGCCAGCAGCTTTCCAGAGACCCAGTACTTC. It specifies CASSFPETQYF.

This chain joins TRBV11-2 and TRBJ1-1, with 8 bases that match TRBD1. V was pared by 5 bases and J by 1 base, with 3 bases of the junction left unmatched. The CDR3 spans 14 residues. Germline V CDR1 and CDR2: SGHAT, FQNNGV. CDR3 sequence: CASSPGTGNTEAFF. Written as DNA, the CDR3 is TGTGCCAGCAGCCCCGGGACAGGGAACACTGAAGCTTTCTTT.

This clone was picked up a small number of times. In DNA form, the CDR3 reads TGCGCCAGCAGCTTGGCGACAGGGGATGGCTACACCTTC. It yields the protein CASSLATGDGYTF. The J gene is TRBJ1-2, the V gene TRBV5-1; 8 bases line up with TRBD1. V lost 0 bases, J lost 6 bases, and 1 base stayed unmatched. The length of the CDR3 is 13 residues. Germline CDR1 reads SGHRS; CDR2 reads YFSETQ.

The chain combines TRBV7-9 with TRBJ1-1; D gene unclear. V lost 1 base to trimming and J lost 5 bases, with 2 bases between them. CDR3 length equals 11 residues. Germline assignment: CDR1 SEHNR and CDR2 FQNEAQ (reference sequence). The DNA for the CDR3 is TGTGCCAGCAGCTTAGATACTGAAGCTTTCTTT. Its protein product is CASSLDTEAFF.

This chain links TRBV27 with TRBJ1-1; possible D gene TRBD1, 5 bases. The germline gives CDR1 MNHEY, CDR2 SMNVEV (reference sequence). Trimming removed 8 bases from V and 8 bases from J, with 15 bases in between. This CDR3 has 12 residues. The CDR3: CASSYGGNEAFF. CDR3 DNA sequence: TGTGCCAGCTCTTACGGGGGGAACGAAGCTTTCTTT.

V is TRBV7-2 and J is TRBJ2-2; no definite D call. The V end was cut by 6 bases, the J end by 7 bases, with 3 bases between. The germline CDR1 and CDR2 sequences are SGHTA and FQGNSA. The CDR3 is 10 residues long. The CDR3: CASRNGELFF. CDR3 coding DNA: TGTGCCAGCAGAAACGGGGAGCTGTTTTTT.

This clone has just a few counts. V usage is TRBV7-9 and J usage is TRBJ1-6, with a weak D call TRBD1 (5 bases). Trimming left V 5 bases short and J 6 bases short, with 11 bases between. CDR3 length: 14 residues. Germline CDR1 reads SEHNR; CDR2 reads FQNEAQ (reference sequence). In DNA form, the CDR3 reads TGTGCCAGCAGCCCCCGGCAGGGTAATTCACCCCTCCACTTT. Translation gives CASSPRQGNSPLHF.

The V gene is TRBV25-1, the J gene TRBJ1-5; D remains unclear. V lost 3 bases and J lost 0, with 9 bases in between. Looked up from germline, CDR1 is MGHDK and CDR2 is SYGVNS. CDR3 length equals 15 residues. CDR3 region: CASSEGVGSNQPQHF. CDR3 DNA: TGTGCCAGCAGTGAGGGAGTAGGTAGCAATCAGCCCCAGCATTTT.

The sample holds a few counts of this clone. Other DNA sequences from this sample encode an identical CDR3 as well. This chain uses TRBV14 with TRBJ1-5; D perhaps matches TRBD1 (6 bases). The CDR3 has 12 amino acids. Trimming stripped 5 bases from V and 16 bases from J, with 18 bases between. CDR1 and CDR2 from the germline V gene are SGHDN and FVKESK. The CDR3 DNA is TGTGCCAGCAGCTTGGGGGGCCATGGAGGACATTTT. It specifies CASSLGGHGGHF.

J is TRBJ2-1 and V is TRBV7-2; 11 bases align to TRBD2. The V gene end was trimmed by 5 bases and the J gene end by 8 bases; junction bases not matched to a gene: 11. The CDR3 contains 16 residues. Germline V gives CDR1 SGHTA, CDR2 FQGNSA. In DNA, the CDR3 is TGTGCCAGCAGCGGGCTAGCGGGGGGTAAGGGAGATGAGCAGTTCTTC. This gives the protein CASSGLAGGKGDEQFF.

V is TRBV28 and J is TRBJ2-7; D uncertain. V was cut by 6 bases and J by 7 bases, with 10 bases left in between. CDR1 and CDR2 (germline): MDHEN, SYDVKM. The CDR3 sequence is 11 residues long. The CDR3 reads CASSVNMEQYF. The DNA for the CDR3 is TGTGCCAGCAGCGTGAACATGGAGCAGTACTTC.

The genes are TRBV12-1 and TRBJ2-2. TRBV12-1 is tagged as a pseudogene. This CDR3 has 14 amino acids. The CDR3 bases are TGTGCCAGCAGCTTTGAACGACCTACCGGGGAGCTGTTTTTT. The encoded protein is CASSFERPTGELFF.

The chain joins TRBV6-5 to TRBJ2-3, with 12 bases fitting TRBD2. With V trimmed by 0 bases and J by 3 bases, 1 base remained unmatched. The CDR3 covers 16 residues. Looked up from germline, CDR1 is MNHEY and CDR2 is SVGAGI. This CDR3 reads CASSYSTSGSTDTQYF. CDR3 in DNA: TGTGCCAGCAGTTACTCGACTAGCGGGAGTACAGATACGCAGTATTTT.

This clone was counted between two and nine times. V gene TRBV10-1 combines with J gene TRBJ2-7, with 8 bases identical to TRBD1. Germline V gene sequence: CDR1 WNHNN, CDR2 SYGVQD (reference sequence). The CDR3 sequence is 13 residues long. The V gene end was trimmed by 5 bases and the J gene end by 7 bases; junction bases not matched to a gene: 7. The CDR3 nucleotides are TGCGCCAGCAGTTTGGGACAGGCGGGGGAGCAGTACTTC. Translating it yields CASSLGQAGEQYF.

On this clone: At one boundary the junction diverges from the germline segment, which might be a read error. J is TRBJ2-7 and V is TRBV7-9, with 9 bases lining up with TRBD1. Germline V gene sequence: CDR1 SEHNR, CDR2 FQNEAQ (reference sequence). This CDR3 is built from 16 residues. The CDR3 nucleotides read TGTGCCAGCAGCCCGTGGACAGGGGACTTTCTCTACGGGCAGTACTTC. This translates into CASSPWTGDFLYGQYF.

V gene TRBV19 combines with J gene TRBJ1-2; tentatively, D is TRBD1 (6 bases). The germline V gene encodes CDR1 LNHDA and CDR2 SQIVND (reference sequence). Trimming took 4 bases from V and 3 from J, leaving 12 bases between them. This CDR3 contains 14 residues. For the CDR3, the DNA is TGTGCCAGTAGTACCAGGTCAGGGGACTATGGCTACACCTTC. Translating it yields CASSTRSGDYGYTF.

The rearrangement uses TRBV28 and TRBJ2-3, with D unclear. Per the germline V gene, CDR1 is MDHEN and CDR2 is SYDVKM. The CDR3 spans 15 residues. Trimming left V 5 bases short and J 2 bases short, with 14 bases between. The CDR3 sequence: CASSPETRATDTQYF. CDR3 DNA sequence: TGTGCCAGCAGTCCCGAGACGAGAGCCACAGATACGCAGTATTTT.

This chain connects TRBV19 to TRBJ1-1; 8 bases agree with TRBD1. The CDR3 has 13 amino acids. The J segment lost 0 bases and the V segment lost 8 bases, leaving 2 bases of the junction unmatched. Germline CDR1 and CDR2: LNHDA and SQIVND (reference sequence). CDR3 DNA: TGTGCCAGTCGACAGGGGATGAACACTGAAGCTTTCTTT. Its translation: CASRQGMNTEAFF.

This clone has more than one count but fewer than ten. The J gene is TRBJ1-5, the V gene TRBV19, with D maybe TRBD1 (5 bases). The V gene lost 5 bases and the J gene lost 5 bases, with 10 bases spanning the gap. This CDR3 is 13 amino acids long. The germline gives CDR1 LNHDA, CDR2 SQIVND (reference sequence). The CDR3 nucleotides read TGTGCCAGTAGTCTAGGGGATGATCAGCCCCAGCATTTT. Residues: CASSLGDDQPQHF.

The V and J genes are TRBV5-6 and TRBJ2-7, with D uncertain. Germline V gene lookup returns CDR1 SGHDT and CDR2 YYEEEE. V was trimmed by 5 bases and J by 0 bases, leaving 6 bases between them. The CDR3 extends over 12 amino acids. The CDR3 loop reads CASRYSSYEQYF. The CDR3 DNA is TGTGCCAGCAGATATAGCTCCTACGAGCAGTACTTC.